The 8 T cell receptor beta chains given below trace back to one sample, sequenced in a study of shared clonotypes between healthy human individuals. The assay was immunoSEQ multiplex PCR, and TCRdb's table has in-frame clones only and misses some. The table has around 1.1 million clones, approximately 80% seen once. The specimen was memory CD4+ T cells from PBMCs. Stated subset: CD45RA-negative fraction. The receptors here all came from a young man in good health. Some clones in this sample may be carry-over from other donors' samples.

The chain employs TRBV30 and TRBJ2-7; 13 bases line up with TRBD2. This CDR3 comprises 20 residues. The V gene's germline CDR1 is GTSNPN and CDR2 SVGIG (reference sequence). V trimming: 0 bases; J trimming: 2 bases; junction bases outside the gene matches: 16. The CDR3 DNA follows: TGTGCCTGGAGTGTACTGTCACTAGCGGGAGGGCCGAGAGTCACCTACGAGCAGTACTTC. Its protein product is CAWSVLSLAGGPRVTYEQYF.

This chain joins TRBV7-2 and TRBJ1-5; D is undetermined. There are 13 residues in the CDR3. The V end lost 1 base, the J end lost 9 bases, and 10 bases lay between the germline ends. From germline, CDR1 is SGHTA and CDR2 FQGNSA. The CDR3 nucleotides read TGTGCCAGCAGCTTAGTGAGCTTCAGGCCCCAGCATTTT. This codes for CASSLVSFRPQHF.

The chain recombines TRBV5-1 with TRBJ2-2, with D possibly TRBD1 on 6 matching bases. This CDR3 is 16 amino acids long. Trimming cost V 2 bases and J 6 bases, with 17 bases left between them. The germline V gene has CDR1 SGHRS and CDR2 YFSETQ. Written as DNA, the CDR3 is TGCGCCAGCAGCTTAGCCGGGACAAGGTTGTCCGGGGAGCTGTTTTTT. This translates into CASSLAGTRLSGELFF.

Points on this clone: Other nucleotide sequences from this sample produce the same CDR3. The genes are TRBV5-1 and TRBJ1-1, with unresolved D. CDR3 size: 14 residues. Germline values: CDR1 SGHRS, CDR2 YFSETQ. V dropped 2 bases and J dropped 0 bases, with 8 bases sitting between them. The CDR3 loop is CASSLLGMNTEAFF. The CDR3 nucleotides read TGCGCCAGCAGCTTACTAGGGATGAACACTGAAGCTTTCTTT.

Of note for this clone: At one end, the junction sequence differs from germline, possibly due to a read error. Other nucleotide sequences from this sample produce the same CDR3. The J gene is TRBJ2-1, the V gene TRBV5-1; 12 bases align to TRBD2. Germline CDR1 SGHRS, CDR2 YFSETQ. CDR3 length equals 15 residues. CDR3 region: CASSLSLAGGDEQFF. CDR3 in DNA: TGCGCTAGCAGCTTGTCGCTAGCGGGAGGGGATGAGCAGTTCTTC.

This clone has more than one count but fewer than ten. The V gene is TRBV5-4, the J gene TRBJ1-1, with D perhaps matching TRBD1 (6 bases). The V end lost 4 bases, the J end lost 5 bases, and 15 bases lay between the germline ends. This CDR3 comprises 14 residues. CDR1 is SGHNT, CDR2 YYREEE, per germline (reference sequence). The CDR3 sequence: CASSILQGRTEAFF. The CDR3 nucleotides read TGTGCCAGCAGCATTCTACAGGGTAGGACTGAAGCTTTCTTT.

Comments on this clone: The sample holds other DNA sequences that translate to the same CDR3. CDR3 region: CASRRQGGTEAFF. The CDR3 DNA reads as TGTGCCAGCAGGAGACAGGGGGGCACTGAAGCTTTCTTT. The chain couples TRBV6-1 to TRBJ1-1; TRBD1 matches at 9 bases. CDR1 and CDR2 from the germline V gene are MNHNS and SASEGT. J lost 4 bases, V lost 6 bases, and 3 bases had no gene match. The length of the CDR3 is 13 residues.

The rearrangement joins TRBV7-8 to TRBJ2-7; 9 bases line up with TRBD2. Per germline, CDR1 SGHVS and CDR2 FQNEAQ. This CDR3 comprises 17 residues. Trimming at V came to 2 bases and at J to 4 bases, leaving 12 bases not matched to a gene. In nucleotides, the CDR3 is TGTGCCAGCAGCTTAAGACTAGCGGCAACTATTCGGTACGAGCAGTACTTC. It translates to CASSLRLAATIRYEQYF.